Listed below are T cell receptor beta chains from one sample, sequenced in a study of blood T cell repertoires in COVID-19. Sequenced by immunoSEQ multiplex PCR; TCRdb stores in-frame clones only, minus some. The data show about 100,000 clones, roughly 71% seen once. Sequencing used peripheral blood. Receptors were obtained from an elderly man with acute or convalescent COVID-19. Both conserved end residues are part of each CDR3.

>TRBV5-1|TRBJ2-1
CASSPSSRLTSYNEQFF
>TRBV5-4|TRBJ2-1
CASSFSQLAGATYNEQFF
>TRBV27|TRBJ2-3
CASSLRGLAVSTDTQYF
>TRBV3-1/TRBV3-2|TRBJ1-5
CASSQVGPDQPQHF
>TRBV9|TRBJ1-4
CASSVGTGENEKLFF
>TRBV19|TRBJ1-2
CASNSGTGKDGYTF
>TRBV29-1|TRBJ2-3
CSVERLAGDPDTQYF
>TRBV11-3|TRBJ1-1
CASSPTVNTEAFF
>TRBV7-9|TRBJ2-1
CASRTSGEQFF
>TRBV15|TRBJ2-5
CATSRAPSTGVETQYF
>TRBV7-3|TRBJ1-6
CASSTQGMYNSPLHF
>TRBV7-2|TRBJ2-2
CASSPKAMGQGNTGELFF